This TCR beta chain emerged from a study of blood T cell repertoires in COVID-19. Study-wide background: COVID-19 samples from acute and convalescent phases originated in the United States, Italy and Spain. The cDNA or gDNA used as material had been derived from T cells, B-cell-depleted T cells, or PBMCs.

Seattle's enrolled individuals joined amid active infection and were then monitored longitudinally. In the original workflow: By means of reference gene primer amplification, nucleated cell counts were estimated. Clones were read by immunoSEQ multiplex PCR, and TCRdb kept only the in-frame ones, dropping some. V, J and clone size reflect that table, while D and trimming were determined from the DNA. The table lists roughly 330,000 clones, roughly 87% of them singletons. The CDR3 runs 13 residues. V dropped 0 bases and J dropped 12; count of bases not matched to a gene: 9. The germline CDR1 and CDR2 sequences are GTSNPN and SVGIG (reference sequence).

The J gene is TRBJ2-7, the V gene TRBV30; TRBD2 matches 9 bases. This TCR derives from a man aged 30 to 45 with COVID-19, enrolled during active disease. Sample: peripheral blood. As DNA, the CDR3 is TGTGCCTGGAGTGTACCTTTAGCGGGAGTACGGTACTTC. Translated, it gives CAWSVPLAGVRYF.